Sequencing of this TCR beta chain was carried out in a study of T-cell reconstitution after alpha-beta-depleted transplantation in children. The CDR3 is 16 amino acids. V was shortened by 2 bases and J by 2 bases, with 15 bases between the two germline ends. This clonotype was counted between two and nine times. Unique molecular identifiers were used to barcode this TCRbeta library. TCRdb processed the PCR reads anew with MiXCR; each CDR3 protein has one entry. The profile covers a few hundred thousand distinct CDR3 sequences, with around 17% appearing a single time and 3.3% taken by the ten largest.

This clonotype originated in a human donor who donated a stem cell graft to a child with acute lymphoblastic leukemia. Here the sequenced sample was PBMCs from the stem cell graft donor, taken from the stem cell graft. The chain couples TRBV12-3 or TRBV12-4 to TRBJ2-5; D is undetermined. The chain's CDR3 is CASSLSSNTVQETQYF. The CDR3 region has the DNA TGTGCCAGCAGTTTAAGCTCTAATACAGTTCAAGAGACCCAGTACTTC.